This T cell receptor (beta chain) was identified in a study of response to subunit inactivated influenza vaccine. Findings of the study overall: A suggestion made by the authors is that each seasonal influenza vaccination recruits few new T cells.

There are 13 residues in the CDR3. Trimming took 5 bases from V and 7 from J, leaving 12 bases between them. This clonotype was seen ten or more times. Its antigen is undetermined. TCRdb ran MiXCR on the RT-PCR reads and lists one entry per CDR3 protein. The top ten hold 10% to 15% of the sample, which has 560,000 or so distinct CDR3 sequences, 6.5% to 8% seen once. The specimen was PBMCs from blood, collected less than 30 months after vaccination. This clonotype originated in a man between 50 and 70 years old who received an inactivated influenza vaccine. V is TRBV12-3 or TRBV12-4 and J is TRBJ2-1; D assignment may be TRBD1 or TRBD2 (6 bases each). DNA for the CDR3: TGTGCCAGCAGTCTCGGGGGCTGGAATGAGCAGTTCTTC. Its protein is CASSLGGWNEQFF.